This note documents a single TCR beta chain sequence. Method: immunoSEQ multiplex PCR; TCRdb's copy keeps in-frame clones and lacks some. This table has about 98,000 clones, 82% appearing once. This sample is drawn from a study of control samples from healthy donors and cancer patients. V shed 6 bases and J shed 4 bases, with 18 bases lying between them. Germline V gene lookup returns CDR1 MNHEY and CDR2 SVGAGI. This CDR3 spans 15 amino acids. V gene TRBV6-5 combines with J gene TRBJ1-2; no clear D gene. What was sequenced was blood. The sequence derives from a man between 60 and 75 years old in good health. CDR3 DNA: TGTGCCAGCAGACCGAGACAAGGAAGCCTCTATGGCTACACCTTC. It specifies CASRPRQGSLYGYTF.